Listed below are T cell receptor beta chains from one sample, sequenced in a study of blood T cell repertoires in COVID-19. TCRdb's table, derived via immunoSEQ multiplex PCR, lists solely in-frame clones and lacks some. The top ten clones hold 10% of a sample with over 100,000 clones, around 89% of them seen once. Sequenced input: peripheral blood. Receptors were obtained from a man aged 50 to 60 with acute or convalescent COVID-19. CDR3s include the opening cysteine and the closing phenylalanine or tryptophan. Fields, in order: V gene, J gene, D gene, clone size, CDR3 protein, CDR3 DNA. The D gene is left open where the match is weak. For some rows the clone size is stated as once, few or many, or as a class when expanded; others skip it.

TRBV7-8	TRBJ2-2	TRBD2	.	CASSLGLAGGQGELFF	TGTGCCAGCAGCTTAGGCCTAGCGGGGGGCCAGGGGGAGCTGTTTTTT
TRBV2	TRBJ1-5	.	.	CASSFSNKQPQHF	TGTGCCAGCAGTTTTAGTAATAAACAGCCCCAGCATTTT
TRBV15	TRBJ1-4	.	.	CATSRDGPGNEKLFF	TGTGCCACCAGCAGAGATGGGCCGGGAAATGAAAAACTGTTTTTT
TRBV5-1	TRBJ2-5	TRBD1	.	CASSYTGGSGETQYF	TGCGCCAGCAGCTATACAGGGGGCTCGGGAGAGACCCAGTACTTC
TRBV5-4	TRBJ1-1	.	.	CASSLGHMNTEAFF	TGTGCCAGCAGCTTGGGACACATGAACACTGAAGCTTTCTTT
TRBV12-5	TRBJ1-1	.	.	CASGLGAETEAFF	TGTGCTAGTGGTCTTGGGGCGGAGACTGAAGCTTTCTTT
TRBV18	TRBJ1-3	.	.	CASSPQQGGGNTIYF	TGTGCCAGCTCACCGCAACAGGGTGGTGGAAACACCATATATTTT
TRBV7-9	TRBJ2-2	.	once	CASSPTSGGGTGELFF	TGTGCCAGCAGCCCCACCTCGGGGGGCGGGACCGGGGAGCTGTTTTTT
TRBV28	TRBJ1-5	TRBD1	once	CASSFSWARRGRSSNQPQHF	TGTGCCAGCAGTTTTTCGTGGGCTCGGAGGGGGCGTAGTAGCAATCAGCCCCAGCATTTT
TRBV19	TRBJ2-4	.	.	CASSIGPFSPVAKNIQYF	TGTGCCAGTAGTATAGGCCCCTTTTCGCCGGTAGCCAAAAACATTCAGTACTTC
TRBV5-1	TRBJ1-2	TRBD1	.	CASSPTYPGQGDGYTF	TGCGCCAGCAGCCCGACCTACCCGGGACAGGGGGATGGCTACACCTTC
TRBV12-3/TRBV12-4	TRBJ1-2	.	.	CASSLSGFGGYTF	TGTGCCAGCAGTTTATCGGGGTTCGGTGGCTACACCTTC
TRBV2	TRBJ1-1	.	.	CASSESESFGTEAFF	TGTGCCAGCAGTGAATCGGAGTCCTTCGGCACTGAAGCTTTCTTT
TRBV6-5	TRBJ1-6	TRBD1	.	CASRRITGESPLHF	TGTGCCAGCAGGCGAATAACAGGGGAATCACCCCTCCACTTT
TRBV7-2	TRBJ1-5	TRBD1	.	CASSLNRGKEPQHF	TGTGCCAGCAGCTTGAACAGGGGAAAAGAGCCCCAGCATTTT
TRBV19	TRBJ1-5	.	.	CATSEEGLGNQPQHF	TGTGCCACCTCCGAGGAGGGGCTCGGCAATCAGCCCCAGCATTTT
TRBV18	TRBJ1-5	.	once	CASSPTTGFDWPQHF	TGTGCCAGCTCACCTACGACCGGGTTCGATTGGCCCCAGCATTTT
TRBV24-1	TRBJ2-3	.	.	CATGGEGGADTQYF	TGTGCCACCGGGGGCGAGGGAGGGGCAGATACGCAGTATTTT
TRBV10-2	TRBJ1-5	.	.	CASSGTENQPQHF	TGCGCCAGCAGTGGGACAGAAAATCAGCCCCAGCATTTT
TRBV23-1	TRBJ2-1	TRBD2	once	CASSHSGSGLGYNEQFF	TGCGCCAGCAGTCATAGCGGGAGCGGCCTGGGCTACAATGAGCAGTTCTTC
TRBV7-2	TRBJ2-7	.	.	CASSLRSRDYEQYF	TGTGCCAGCAGCTTAAGATCCAGGGACTACGAGCAGTACTTC
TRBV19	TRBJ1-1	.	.	CATQDRRGRDTEAFF	TGTGCCACCCAGGACCGGAGGGGTCGGGACACTGAAGCTTTCTTT
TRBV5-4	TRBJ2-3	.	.	CASSLGGTGTDTQYF	TGTGCCAGCAGCCTTGGCGGGACTGGCACAGATACGCAGTATTTT
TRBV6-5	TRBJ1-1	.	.	CASRTGLNTEAFF	TGTGCCAGCAGGACAGGTTTGAACACTGAAGCTTTCTTT
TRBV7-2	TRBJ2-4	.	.	CASSFTRSDIQYF	TGTGCCAGCAGCTTTACTAGATCGGACATTCAGTACTTC
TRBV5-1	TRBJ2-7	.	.	CASSLAYSVTFSYEQYF	TGCGCCAGCAGCTTGGCCTACTCGGTGACTTTCTCCTACGAGCAGTACTTC
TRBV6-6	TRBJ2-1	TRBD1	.	CASSRTGWGSYNEQFF	TGTGCCAGCAGTAGGACAGGGTGGGGCTCCTACAATGAGCAGTTCTTC
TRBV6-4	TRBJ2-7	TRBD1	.	CARPGQGGYPSEQYF	TGTGCCAGACCCGGACAGGGTGGCTACCCCAGCGAGCAGTACTTC
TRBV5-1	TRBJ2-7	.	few	CASSLQTGTTYEQYF	TGCGCCAGCAGCTTGCAAACCGGGACAACCTACGAGCAGTACTTC
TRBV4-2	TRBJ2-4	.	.	CASSQGPSGSDGDIQYF	TGTGCCAGCAGCCAAGGCCCCAGCGGGTCCGATGGGGACATTCAGTACTTC
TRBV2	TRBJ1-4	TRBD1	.	CASSPQGTGEKLFF	TGTGCCAGCAGCCCCCAGGGGACAGGAGAAAAACTGTTTTTT
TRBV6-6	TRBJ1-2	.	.	CASTRQVSPANYGYTF	TGTGCCAGCACAAGACAGGTCTCGCCGGCTAACTATGGCTACACCTTC
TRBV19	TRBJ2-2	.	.	CASSIDLGLYTGELFF	TGTGCCAGTAGTATAGATCTGGGCTTATACACCGGGGAGCTGTTTTTT
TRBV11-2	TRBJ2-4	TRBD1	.	CASSPSAGGELAKNIQYF	TGTGCCAGCAGCCCCTCAGCAGGGGGAGAATTAGCCAAAAACATTCAGTACTTC
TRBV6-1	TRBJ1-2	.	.	CASSDPTASNYGYTF	TGTGCCAGCAGTGACCCGACAGCCTCTAACTATGGCTACACCTTC
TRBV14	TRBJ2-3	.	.	CASSQFQGDTQYF	TGTGCCAGCAGCCAATTCCAGGGCGATACGCAGTATTTT
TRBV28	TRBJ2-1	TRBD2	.	CASSPSGSGDEQFF	TGTGCCAGCAGTCCTAGCGGGAGTGGGGATGAGCAGTTCTTC
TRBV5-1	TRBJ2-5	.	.	CASSLGVAETQYF	TGCGCCAGCAGCTTAGGAGTAGCAGAGACCCAGTACTTC
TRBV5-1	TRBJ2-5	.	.	CASSPSLGEETQYF	TGCGCCAGCAGCCCGTCGTTAGGAGAGGAGACCCAGTACTTC
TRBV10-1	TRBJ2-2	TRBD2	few	CASSREQTGELFF	TGCGCCAGCTCGCGGGAGCAAACCGGGGAGCTGTTTTTT
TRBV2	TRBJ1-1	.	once	CASSENMPNTEAFF	TGTGCCAGCAGTGAGAACATGCCGAACACTGAAGCTTTCTTT
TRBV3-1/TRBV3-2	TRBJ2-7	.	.	CASSLTRGAGSVWYF	TGTGCCAGCAGCCTCACTCGGGGGGCGGGGAGCGTTTGGTACTTC
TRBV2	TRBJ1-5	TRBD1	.	CASSSGTVNQPQHF	TGTGCCAGCAGTTCCGGGACAGTCAATCAGCCCCAGCATTTT
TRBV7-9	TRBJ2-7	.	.	CASSRSSYEQYF	TGTGCCAGCAGTCGGAGTTCATACGAGCAGTACTTC
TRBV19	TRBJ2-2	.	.	CASSRKGANTGELFF	TGTGCCAGTAGTAGGAAGGGGGCGAACACCGGGGAGCTGTTTTTT
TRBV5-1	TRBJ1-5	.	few	CASSLIVQVRNNQPQHF	TGCGCCAGCAGCTTGATCGTCCAGGTCCGGAACAATCAGCCCCAGCATTTT
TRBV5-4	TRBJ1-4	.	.	CASSLTPVEKLFF	TGTGCCAGCAGCTTGACCCCAGTTGAAAAACTGTTTTTT
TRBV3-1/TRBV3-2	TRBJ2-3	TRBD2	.	CASSPGLAESTDTQYF	TGTGCCAGCAGCCCGGGACTAGCGGAAAGCACAGATACGCAGTATTTT